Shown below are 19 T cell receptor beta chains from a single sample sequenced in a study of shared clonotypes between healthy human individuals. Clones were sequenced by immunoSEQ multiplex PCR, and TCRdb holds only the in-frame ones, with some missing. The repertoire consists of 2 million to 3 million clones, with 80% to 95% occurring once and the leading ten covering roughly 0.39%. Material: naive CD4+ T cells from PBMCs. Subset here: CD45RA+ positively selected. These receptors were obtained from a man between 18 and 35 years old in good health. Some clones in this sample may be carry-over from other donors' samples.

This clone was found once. CDR3 nucleotide sequence: TGTGCCACCAGCAGAGTCGAGGGGGTGCGAACCTTC. Translating gives CATSRVEGVRTF. The chain joins TRBV15 to TRBJ1-2, with TRBD1 as a possible D gene (6 bases). The ends were cut back, 1 base at V and 14 bases at J, with 14 bases in the middle. This CDR3 has 12 residues. Germline assignment: CDR1 LNHNV and CDR2 YYDKDF (reference sequence).

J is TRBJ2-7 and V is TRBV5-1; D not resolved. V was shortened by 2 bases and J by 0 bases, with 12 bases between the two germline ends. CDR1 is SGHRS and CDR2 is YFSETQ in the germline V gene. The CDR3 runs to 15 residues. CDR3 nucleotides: TGCGCCAGCAGCTTTCTTGGCGGATACTCCTACGAGCAGTACTTC. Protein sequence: CASSFLGGYSYEQYF. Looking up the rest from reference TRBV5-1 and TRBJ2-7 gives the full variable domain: KAGVTQTPRYLIKTRGQQVTLSCSPISGHRSVSWYQQTPGQGLQFLFEYFSETQRNKGNFPGRFSGRQFSNSRSEMNVSTLELGDSALYLCASSFLGGYSYEQYFGPGTRLTVT.

The CDR3 DNA reads as TGTGCCAGCAGCCCTAGGAAGTTGAGCTCCTACGAGCAGTACTTC. As protein: CASSPRKLSSYEQYF. This chain joins TRBV7-2 and TRBJ2-7; D is unclear. From germline, CDR1 is SGHTA and CDR2 FQGNSA. This CDR3 contains 15 residues. V was trimmed by 5 bases and J by 0 bases, leaving 14 bases between them.

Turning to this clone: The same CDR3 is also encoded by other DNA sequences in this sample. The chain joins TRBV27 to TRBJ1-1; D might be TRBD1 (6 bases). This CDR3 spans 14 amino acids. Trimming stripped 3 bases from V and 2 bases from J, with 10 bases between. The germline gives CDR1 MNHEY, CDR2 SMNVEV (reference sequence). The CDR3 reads CASSFRGRNTEAFF. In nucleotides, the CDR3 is TGTGCCAGCAGTTTCCGGGGGCGAAACACTGAAGCTTTCTTT.

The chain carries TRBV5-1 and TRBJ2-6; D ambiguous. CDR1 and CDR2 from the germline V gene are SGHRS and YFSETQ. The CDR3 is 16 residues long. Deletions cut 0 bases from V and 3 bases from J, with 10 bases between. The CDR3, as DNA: TGCGCCAGCAGCTTGGCACAACCAAATGGGGCCAACGTCCTGACTTTC. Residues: CASSLAQPNGANVLTF. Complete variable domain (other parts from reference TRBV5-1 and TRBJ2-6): KAGVTQTPRYLIKTRGQQVTLSCSPISGHRSVSWYQQTPGQGLQFLFEYFSETQRNKGNFPGRFSGRQFSNSRSEMNVSTLELGDSALYLCASSLAQPNGANVLTFGAGSRLTVL.

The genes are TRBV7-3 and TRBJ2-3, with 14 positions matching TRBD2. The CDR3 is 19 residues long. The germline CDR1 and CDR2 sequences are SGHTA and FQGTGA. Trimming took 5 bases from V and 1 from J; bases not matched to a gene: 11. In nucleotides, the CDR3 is TGTGCCAGCAGCCAGGGACTAGCGGGAGATGGGTTTCGCACAGATACGCAGTATTTT. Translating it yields CASSQGLAGDGFRTDTQYF. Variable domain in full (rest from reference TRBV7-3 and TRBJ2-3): GAGVSQTPSNKVTEKGKYVELRCDPISGHTALYWYRQSLGQGPEFLIYFQGTGAADDSGLPNDRFFAVRPEGSVSTLKIQRTERGDSAVYLCASSQGLAGDGFRTDTQYFGPGTRLTVL.

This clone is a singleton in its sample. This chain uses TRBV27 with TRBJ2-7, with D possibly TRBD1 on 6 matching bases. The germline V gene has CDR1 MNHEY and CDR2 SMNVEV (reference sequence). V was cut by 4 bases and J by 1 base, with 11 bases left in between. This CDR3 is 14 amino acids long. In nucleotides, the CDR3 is TGTGCCAGCAGTTCCTTACAGGGTTCCTACGAGCAGTACTTC. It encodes CASSSLQGSYEQYF.

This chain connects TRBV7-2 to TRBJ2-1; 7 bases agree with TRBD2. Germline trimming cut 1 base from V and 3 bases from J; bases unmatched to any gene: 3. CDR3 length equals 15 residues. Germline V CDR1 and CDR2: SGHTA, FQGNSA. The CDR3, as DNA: TGTGCCAGCAGCTTAGTATGGACTAGCTACAATGAGCAGTTCTTC. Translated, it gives CASSLVWTSYNEQFF.

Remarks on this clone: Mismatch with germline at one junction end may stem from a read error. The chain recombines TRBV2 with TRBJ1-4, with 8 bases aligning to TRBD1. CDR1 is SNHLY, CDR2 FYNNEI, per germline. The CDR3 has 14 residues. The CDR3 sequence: CASREGQGREKLFF. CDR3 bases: TGTGCCAGCAGGGAAGGACAGGGCCGTGAAAAACTGTTTTTT.

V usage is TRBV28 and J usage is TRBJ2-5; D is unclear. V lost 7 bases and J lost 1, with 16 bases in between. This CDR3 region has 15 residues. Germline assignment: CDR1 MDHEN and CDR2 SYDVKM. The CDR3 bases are TGTGCCAGCATCGGCCAGGCGACGGGCCAAGAGACCCAGTACTTC. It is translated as CASIGQATGQETQYF.

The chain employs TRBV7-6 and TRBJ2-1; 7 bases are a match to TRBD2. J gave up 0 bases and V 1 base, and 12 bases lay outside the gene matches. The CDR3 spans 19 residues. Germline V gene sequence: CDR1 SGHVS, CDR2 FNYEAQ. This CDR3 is CASSLGGLMAGVSYNEQFF. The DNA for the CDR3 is TGTGCCAGCAGCTTAGGGGGCCTTATGGCGGGAGTCTCCTACAATGAGCAGTTCTTC.

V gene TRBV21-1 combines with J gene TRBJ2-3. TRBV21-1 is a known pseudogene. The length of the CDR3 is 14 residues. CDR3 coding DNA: TGTGCCAGCAGCAGCCGAATGAGCACAGATACGCAGTATTTT. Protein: CASSSRMSTDTQYF.

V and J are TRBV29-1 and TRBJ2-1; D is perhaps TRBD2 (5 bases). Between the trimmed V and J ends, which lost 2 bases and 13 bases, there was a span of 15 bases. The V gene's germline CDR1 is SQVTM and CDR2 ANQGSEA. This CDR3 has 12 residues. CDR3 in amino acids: CSVETEGGSQFF. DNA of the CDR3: TGCAGCGTTGAAACCGAAGGAGGTAGTCAGTTCTTC.

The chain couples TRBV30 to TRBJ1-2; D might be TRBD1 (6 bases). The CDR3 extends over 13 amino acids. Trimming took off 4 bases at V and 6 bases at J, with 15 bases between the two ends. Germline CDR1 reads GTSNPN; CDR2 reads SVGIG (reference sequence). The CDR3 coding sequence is TGTGCCTGGACAACAGGGTTTCGGAATGGCTACACCTTC. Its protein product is CAWTTGFRNGYTF.

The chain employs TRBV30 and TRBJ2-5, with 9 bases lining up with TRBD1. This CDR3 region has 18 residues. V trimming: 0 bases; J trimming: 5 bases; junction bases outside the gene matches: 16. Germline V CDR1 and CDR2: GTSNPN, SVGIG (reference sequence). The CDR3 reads CAWSVGDRVGLDSETQYF. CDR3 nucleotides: TGTGCCTGGAGTGTAGGGGACAGGGTAGGATTGGATTCGGAGACCCAGTACTTC.

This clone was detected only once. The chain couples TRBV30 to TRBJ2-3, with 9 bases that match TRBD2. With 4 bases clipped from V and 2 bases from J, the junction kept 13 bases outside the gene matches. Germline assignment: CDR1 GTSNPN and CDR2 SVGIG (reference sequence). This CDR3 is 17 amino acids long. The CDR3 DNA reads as TGTGCCTGGACCCAAGGTTCTAGCGGGATTTCCACAGATACGCAGTATTTT. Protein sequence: CAWTQGSSGISTDTQYF.

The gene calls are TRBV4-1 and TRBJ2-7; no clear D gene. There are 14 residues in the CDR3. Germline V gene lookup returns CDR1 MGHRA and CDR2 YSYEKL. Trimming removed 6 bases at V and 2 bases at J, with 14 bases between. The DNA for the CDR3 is TGCGCCAGCAGAGGTCAGTCATCTACCTACGAGCAGTACTTC. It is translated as CASRGQSSTYEQYF.

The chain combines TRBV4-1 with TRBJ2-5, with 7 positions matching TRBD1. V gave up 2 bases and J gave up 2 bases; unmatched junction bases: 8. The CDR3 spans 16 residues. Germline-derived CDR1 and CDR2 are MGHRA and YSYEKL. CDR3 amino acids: CASSQSFGQAQETQYF. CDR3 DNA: TGCGCCAGCAGCCAAAGTTTTGGACAGGCGCAAGAGACCCAGTACTTC.

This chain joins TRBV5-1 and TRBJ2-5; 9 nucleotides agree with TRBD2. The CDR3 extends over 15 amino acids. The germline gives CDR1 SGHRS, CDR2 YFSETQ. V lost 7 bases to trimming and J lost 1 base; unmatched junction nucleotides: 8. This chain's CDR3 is CASGLLAGSQETQYF. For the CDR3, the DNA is TGCGCCAGCGGGTTGCTAGCGGGATCCCAAGAGACCCAGTACTTC.